This T cell receptor (beta chain) was obtained from a study of control samples from healthy donors and cancer patients. Data came from immunoSEQ multiplex PCR; TCRdb stores just in-frame clones and leaves some out. Here the sample spans fewer than 200,000 clones, around 87% being singletons. Germline values: CDR1 SEHNR, CDR2 FQNEAQ (reference sequence). Between the trimmed V and J ends, which lost 4 bases and 8 bases, there was a span of 14 bases. The CDR3 has 13 amino acids. The chain uses TRBV7-9 and TRBJ1-2; tentatively, D is TRBD1 (6 bases). The TCR comes from a woman in her fifties or sixties in good health. The sample taken for sequencing was blood. The CDR3 loop reads CASSSLQGRGYTF. Here the CDR3 DNA reads TGTGCCAGCAGCTCGTTACAGGGAAGGGGCTACACCTTC.